These 11 T cell receptor beta chains share one sample of origin, sequenced in a study of cytomegalovirus exposure and HLA in healthy donors. Data came from immunoSEQ multiplex PCR; TCRdb stores just in-frame clones and leaves some out. The repertoire includes some 60,000 clones, approximately 96% of them detected once, and approximately 0.91% sits in the top ten. Sequences were obtained from PBMCs. These receptors were collected from a man aged 18 to 29 in good health and CMV-seronegative.

The genes are TRBV5-1 and TRBJ2-7; the match to TRBD2 covers 13 bases. This CDR3 spans 14 amino acids. CDR1 SGHRS and CDR2 YFSETQ come from the germline V gene. The V segment lost 5 bases and the J segment 7 bases; nucleotides outside the gene matches: 6. CDR3 coding DNA: TGCGCCAGCAGTTTGACTAGCGGGAGGTCGGAGCAGTACTTC. Translating it yields CASSLTSGRSEQYF.

The chain recombines TRBV29-1 with TRBJ2-7, with 9 bases that match TRBD2. J was trimmed by 6 bases and V by 4 bases; bases with no gene match: 7. This CDR3 contains 13 residues. CDR1 and CDR2 (germline): SQVTM, ANQGSEA. CDR3 loop: CSVVLAGFGEQYF. Written as DNA, the CDR3 is TGCAGCGTTGTTCTAGCGGGATTCGGCGAGCAGTACTTC.

V gene TRBV5-1 combines with J gene TRBJ2-2; a weak D match, TRBD2 (6 bases). The germline V and J ends were trimmed by 4 bases and 6 bases, with 19 bases remaining between them. The CDR3 spans 16 residues. Per germline, CDR1 SGHRS and CDR2 YFSETQ. CDR3: CASSKGTSKGPGELFF. CDR3 DNA sequence: TGCGCCAGCAGCAAAGGGACTTCCAAGGGGCCCGGGGAGCTGTTTTTT.

CDR3 in amino acids: CASRQHWRKGDEQFF. CDR3 DNA sequence: TGCGCCAGCAGACAACATTGGCGGAAAGGCGATGAGCAGTTCTTC. The V and J genes are TRBV4-1 and TRBJ2-1; D is ambiguous. V dropped 6 bases and J dropped 8 bases, with 20 bases sitting between them. CDR3 size: 15 residues. Per the germline V gene, CDR1 is MGHRA and CDR2 is YSYEKL.

This chain uses TRBV11-2 with TRBJ1-5, with D uncertain. V shed 4 bases and J shed 11 bases, with 15 bases lying between them. CDR1 and CDR2 from the germline V gene are SGHAT and FQNNGV. The CDR3 has 13 amino acids. The CDR3 DNA follows: TGTGCCAGCAGCTCCTCGACACTCACGGCCCAGCATTTT. Its translation is CASSSSTLTAQHF. Together with reference TRBV11-2 and TRBJ1-5, the CDR3 gives the full variable domain: EAGVAQSPRYKIIEKRQSVAFWCNPISGHATLYWYQQILGQGPKLLIQFQNNGVVDDSQLPKDRFSAERLKGVDSTLKIQPAKLEDSAVYLCASSSSTLTAQHFGDGTRLSIL.

V and J are TRBV27 and TRBJ2-7, with D perhaps TRBD2 (6 bases). V was pared by 7 bases and J by 7 bases, with 20 bases between. The CDR3 has 14 residues. CDR1 and CDR2 from the germline V gene are MNHEY and SMNVEV (reference sequence). CDR3 sequence reads: CASTNGGPLGEQYF. DNA of the CDR3: TGTGCCAGCACCAACGGGGGACCCCTAGGTGAGCAGTACTTC.

The chain has TRBV4-3 and TRBJ1-1; D is perhaps TRBD1 (5 bases). There are 14 residues in the CDR3. The V end was cut by 4 bases, the J end by 5 bases, with 14 bases between. The germline CDR1 and CDR2 sequences are LGHNA and YSLEER. DNA of the CDR3: TGCGCCAGCAGCCCATCCGGGGGAGGGACTGAAGCTTTCTTT. Residues: CASSPSGGGTEAFF.

This clone was detected once. The chain couples TRBV6-1 to TRBJ2-7, with D perhaps matching TRBD2 (6 bases). CDR3 size: 15 residues. Germline V gene data show CDR1 as MNHNS and CDR2 as SASEGT. V was pared by 1 base and J by 4 bases, with 14 bases between. CDR3 protein: CASSEGDVGGYEQYF. Here the CDR3 DNA reads TGTGCCAGCAGTGAAGGTGACGTGGGGGGTTACGAGCAGTACTTC.

The chain couples TRBV28 to TRBJ2-1; the D is unclear. The germline gives CDR1 MDHEN, CDR2 SYDVKM. The CDR3 loop spans 15 amino acids. Trimming took 2 bases from V and 8 from J, leaving 16 bases between them. CDR3: CASSLLTSDWDEQFF. Here the CDR3 DNA reads TGTGCCAGCAGTTTACTTACCAGCGATTGGGATGAGCAGTTCTTC.

This clone was observed a few times. The J gene is TRBJ2-2, the V gene TRBV7-9; tentatively, D is TRBD2 (6 bases). The CDR3 has 15 residues. V dropped 6 bases and J dropped 8 bases, with 19 bases sitting between them. Per germline, CDR1 SEHNR and CDR2 FQNEAQ (reference sequence). The CDR3 coding sequence is TGTGCCAGCAGAGTGGAGGGGACGCCCAGTGGGGAGCTGTTTTTT. Encoded protein: CASRVEGTPSGELFF. Based on the CDR3 plus reference TRBV7-9 and TRBJ2-2, the full variable domain is DTGVSQNPRHKITKRGQNVTFRCDPISEHNRLYWYRQTLGQGPEFLTYFQNEAQLEKSRLLSDRFSAERPKGSFSTLEIQRTEQGDSAMYLCASRVEGTPSGELFFGEGSRLTVL.

The CDR3 sequence is CATPNNLQGRTSYNEQFF. The CDR3 DNA reads TGTGCCACCCCCAATAACTTACAGGGAAGAACCTCCTACAATGAGCAGTTCTTC. The rearrangement links TRBV9 to TRBJ2-1; D might be TRBD1 (6 bases). V lost 9 bases and J lost 0, with 25 bases in between. The CDR3 has 18 residues. Looked up from germline, CDR1 is SGDLS and CDR2 is YYNGEE.